This T cell receptor (beta chain) was retrieved from a study of cytomegalovirus exposure and HLA in healthy donors. Assay used: immunoSEQ multiplex PCR; TCRdb lists only in-frame clones, some missing. The data contain under 75,000 clones, roughly 94% of them singletons. The germline V gene encodes CDR1 SEHNR and CDR2 FQNEAQ (reference sequence). V shed 10 bases and J 1 base; nucleotides not matched to a gene: 7. The CDR3 extends over 13 amino acids. The TCR comes from a woman under 30 in good health and CMV-seropositive. The sample consisted of PBMCs. The chain combines TRBV7-9 with TRBJ2-7, with TRBD1 identical over 7 bases. The CDR3 bases are TGTGCCACCCAGACAGGGAGTTCCTACGAGCAGTACTTC. Protein sequence: CATQTGSSYEQYF.